The next 10 T cell receptor beta chains were all read from a single sample in a study of cytomegalovirus exposure and HLA in healthy donors. PCR employed 60 Vbeta and 13 Jbeta primers. Assay: immunoSEQ multiplex PCR; the TCRdb copy retains only in-frame clones and omits some. Here the sample table reports over 150,000 clones. Sequenced: PBMCs. The receptor set was obtained from a boy younger than 18 in good health and CMV-seronegative.

V usage is TRBV2 and J usage is TRBJ2-1; 10 bases align to TRBD2. Germline CDR1 and CDR2: SNHLY and FYNNEI. Unmatched junction bases numbered 4, after V lost 1 base and J lost 7 bases. The CDR3 has 15 residues. CDR3 amino acids: CASSEGGLAFNEQFF. The CDR3 nucleotides are TGTGCCAGCAGTGAAGGGGGACTAGCGTTTAATGAGCAGTTCTTC.

V and J are TRBV5-4 and TRBJ2-5, with 8 bases matching TRBD1. The CDR3 has 14 residues. V lost 4 bases and J lost 5; bases outside the gene matches: 7. In germline, CDR1 is SGHNT, CDR2 YYREEE (reference sequence). CDR3 nucleotides: TGTGCCAGCAGCCCAGGGACAGGCGAGGAGACCCAGTACTTC. Translated, it gives CASSPGTGEETQYF.

The V and J genes are TRBV19 and TRBJ2-3; 8 bases align to TRBD2. The trim removed 6 bases at V and 5 bases at J, leaving 4 bases unmatched. Per the germline V gene, CDR1 is LNHDA and CDR2 is SQIVND (reference sequence). This CDR3 has 13 residues. CDR3 DNA: TGTGCCAGTAGCAGCCGGGGGGGAGATACGCAGTATTTT. It codes for CASSSRGGDTQYF.

As DNA, the CDR3 is TGTGCCAGCAGCCAAGCCCCCTGGGTTAGTAGCGGGGGGACCCACCCCGAAGAGACCCAGTACTTC. Its protein product is CASSQAPWVSSGGTHPEETQYF. The V and J genes are TRBV4-2 and TRBJ2-5; the match to TRBD2 covers 10 bases. Germline loops: CDR1 LGHNA, CDR2 YNFKEQ. V lost 1 base and J lost 3; bases outside the gene matches: 23. The CDR3 totals 22 residues.

Of note for this clone: At one end, the junction sequence differs from germline, possibly due to a read error. This rearrangement joins TRBV7-7 to TRBJ2-3; 8 nucleotides line up with TRBD2. The germline CDR1 and CDR2 sequences are SSHAT and FNYEAQ (reference sequence). This CDR3 region has 14 residues. Written as DNA, the CDR3 is TGTGCCAGCGGCTTAGTAGCGGGGTTAGATACGCAGTATTTT. It codes for CASGLVAGLDTQYF.

The chain combines TRBV6-1 with TRBJ1-2; D ambiguous. From germline, CDR1 is MNHNS and CDR2 SASEGT. The CDR3 runs 12 residues. The V and J ends lost 1 base and 8 bases respectively, with 8 bases between them. The CDR3 loop reads CASSEGPLGYTF. CDR3 sequence (DNA): TGTGCCAGCAGTGAAGGGCCCCTCGGCTACACCTTC.

The CDR3 DNA reads TGTGCCAGCAGCGATACCATATGGGGACAGGGAACTTCTAACTATGGCTACACCTTC. Its protein product is CASSDTIWGQGTSNYGYTF. The chain links TRBV9 to TRBJ1-2; the match to TRBD1 covers 9 bases. The CDR3 length is 19 residues. After removal of 3 bases from V and 0 bases from J, the junction contained 15 bases not matched to a gene. CDR1 is SGDLS, CDR2 YYNGEE, per germline.

The chain has TRBV11-2 and TRBJ1-6, with a tentative D call TRBD1 (5 bases). V was shortened by 4 bases and J by 8 bases, with 18 bases between the two germline ends. This CDR3 comprises 16 residues. The V gene's germline CDR1 is SGHAT and CDR2 FQNNGV. The CDR3 loop is CASSYTATVGDSPLHF. CDR3 in DNA: TGTGCCAGCAGCTATACAGCGACAGTTGGGGATTCACCCCTCCACTTT.

J is TRBJ2-4 and V is TRBV6-1, with D possibly being TRBD2 (6 bases). This CDR3 region has 14 residues. V was trimmed by 6 bases and J by 5 bases, leaving 14 bases between them. Germline V gene sequence: CDR1 MNHNS, CDR2 SASEGT. CDR3 in DNA: TGTGCCAGCAGACAAGGACTATACGAAAACATTCAGTACTTC. Protein product: CASRQGLYENIQYF.

The V gene is TRBV7-8, the J gene TRBJ2-7, with 8 nucleotides matching TRBD1. This CDR3 comprises 14 residues. J lost 6 bases, V lost 4 bases, and 8 bases had no gene match. Germline V lookup: CDR1 SGHVS, CDR2 FQNEAQ. This CDR3 reads CASSSDRELTEQYF. CDR3 nucleotides: TGTGCCAGCAGCTCGGACAGGGAGTTGACCGAGCAGTACTTC.